A single sample gave rise to the 5 T cell receptor beta chains below, sequenced in a study of blood T cells in healthy people across ages. Alongside a J-beta primer mix, a sample-barcoded 5' primer served in a second PCR lasting about 7 to 12 cycles. TCRdb ran MiXCR on the 5' RACE reads and lists one entry per CDR3 protein. The repertoire holds 1.5 million to 2 million distinct CDR3 sequences, roughly 27% seen once, with over 7% in the top ten. Material: blood. Receptors were obtained from a woman aged 25 to 39 in good health.

The chain has TRBV20-1 and TRBJ1-5; no clear D gene. This CDR3 is 15 amino acids long. Germline values: CDR1 DFQATT, CDR2 SNEGSKA (reference sequence). The V end was cut by 1 base, the J end by 5 bases, with 15 bases between. CDR3 amino acids: CSARGLPGFYQPQHF. The CDR3 coding sequence is TGCAGTGCTAGAGGCTTACCGGGGTTTTATCAGCCCCAGCATTTT.

The table lists this clonotype with a few counts. The chain carries TRBV2 and TRBJ2-5, with a tentative D call TRBD1 (7 bases). The V and J ends lost 5 bases and 2 bases respectively, with 24 bases between them. The CDR3 is 18 amino acids. Germline assignment: CDR1 SNHLY and CDR2 FYNNEI. Here the CDR3 DNA reads TGTGCCAGCAGTCGACAGGGTATGGGACTGCTCGCACAAGAGACCCAGTACTTC. Its translation: CASSRQGMGLLAQETQYF.

This clonotype has a handful of counts. V is TRBV10-3 and J is TRBJ2-3, with D unclear. V lost 0 bases and J lost 7, with 2 bases in between. The CDR3 loop spans 11 amino acids. Germline-derived CDR1 and CDR2 are ENHRY and SYGVKD. The CDR3 coding sequence is TGTGCCATCAGTGAGTCGTATACGCAGTATTTT. Encoded protein: CAISESYTQYF.

The genes are TRBV27 and TRBJ1-6; D remains ambiguous. Germline CDR1 reads MNHEY; CDR2 reads SMNVEV (reference sequence). The CDR3 runs 15 residues. V shed 0 bases and J shed 7 bases, with 10 bases lying between them. CDR3 region: CASSLSITLNSPLHF. The CDR3 bases are TGTGCCAGCAGTTTATCGATAACACTGAATTCACCCCTCCACTTT.

This clonotype occurred many times. The chain combines TRBV9 with TRBJ2-7, with D possibly being TRBD1 or TRBD2 (5 bases each). The CDR3 has 14 residues. Trimming left V 0 bases short and J 3 bases short, with 10 bases between. CDR1 and CDR2 (germline): SGDLS, YYNGEE. CDR3 protein: CASSVGDADYEQYF. The CDR3 nucleotides read TGTGCCAGCAGCGTAGGGGACGCCGACTACGAGCAGTACTTC.